These 6 T cell receptor beta chains originate from one sample sequenced in a study of cytomegalovirus exposure and HLA in healthy donors. Primers: 60 Vbeta forward and 13 Jbeta reverse. This table comes from immunoSEQ multiplex PCR, and its TCRdb copy is limited to in-frame clones, with some not included. The sample shows 100,000 to 150,000 clones, 60% to 85% of them seen only once. The sequenced sample was PBMCs. The receptors were sampled from a man in his forties or fifties in good health and CMV-seronegative.

The rearrangement uses TRBV7-9 and TRBJ2-7, with 8 bases that match TRBD2. The CDR3 covers 16 residues. Losses at the gene ends were 5 bases for V and 3 bases for J; bases not matched to a gene: 12. Germline CDR1 is SEHNR and CDR2 is FQNEAQ (reference sequence). CDR3 sequence reads: CASSPKAAAGDYEQYF. The CDR3 nucleotides read TGTGCCAGCAGCCCAAAGGCAGCAGCGGGGGACTACGAGCAGTACTTC.

This clone was picked up a small number of times. The V and J genes are TRBV19 and TRBJ2-5, with 7 bases aligning to TRBD2. Germline-derived CDR1 and CDR2 are LNHDA and SQIVND (reference sequence). CDR3 size: 14 residues. J lost 4 bases, V lost 6 bases, and 8 bases had no gene match. The CDR3, as DNA: TGTGCCAGTAGCCTAGTGGGGAGGGGAGAGACCCAGTACTTC. It specifies CASSLVGRGETQYF. The full variable domain, rest sourced from reference TRBV19 and TRBJ2-5, is DGGITQSPKYLFRKEGQNVTLSCEQNLNHDAMYWYRQDPGQGLRLIYYSQIVNDFQKGDIAEGYSVSREKKESFPLTVTSAQKNPTAFYLCASSLVGRGETQYFGPGTRLLVL.

This sequence joins TRBV7-9 and TRBJ2-5; a possible D gene is TRBD1 (5 bases). Judging by the DNA end, TRBJ2-7 fits better; the J call may be wrong. The CDR3 is 13 amino acids. Germline CDR1 and CDR2: SEHNR and FQNEAQ (reference sequence). CDR3 nucleotides: TGTGCCAGCAGCTGGGGCTCCTCCTACGAGCAGTACTTC. This encodes CASSWGSSYEQYF.

This clone was observed a single time. The V gene is TRBV4-1, the J gene TRBJ1-4; D is unresolved. The CDR3 length is 15 residues. The germline gives CDR1 MGHRA, CDR2 YSYEKL. Trimming took 1 base from V and 0 from J, leaving 6 bases between them. The CDR3: CASSQAYTTNEKLFF. CDR3 DNA sequence: TGCGCCAGCAGCCAAGCTTACACAACTAATGAAAAACTGTTTTTT.

The V call is TRBV5-4, the J call TRBJ1-1; D ambiguous. The germline CDR1 and CDR2 sequences are SGHNT and YYREEE (reference sequence). The CDR3 consists of 13 residues. V lost 3 bases to trimming and J lost 4 bases, with 10 bases between them. The CDR3 region has the DNA TGTGCCAGCAGCTCGACTCGTTCCACTGAAGCTTTCTTT. Encoded protein: CASSSTRSTEAFF.

The sample holds a few counts of this clone. The CDR3 DNA is TGTGCCAGCAGCTCAGGTTTTAGCAATCAGCCCCAGCATTTT. Its protein is CASSSGFSNQPQHF. J is TRBJ1-5 and V is TRBV2; D remains ambiguous. There are 14 residues in the CDR3. Germline assignment: CDR1 SNHLY and CDR2 FYNNEI. Trimming pared 6 bases from V and 0 bases from J, leaving 9 bases between.